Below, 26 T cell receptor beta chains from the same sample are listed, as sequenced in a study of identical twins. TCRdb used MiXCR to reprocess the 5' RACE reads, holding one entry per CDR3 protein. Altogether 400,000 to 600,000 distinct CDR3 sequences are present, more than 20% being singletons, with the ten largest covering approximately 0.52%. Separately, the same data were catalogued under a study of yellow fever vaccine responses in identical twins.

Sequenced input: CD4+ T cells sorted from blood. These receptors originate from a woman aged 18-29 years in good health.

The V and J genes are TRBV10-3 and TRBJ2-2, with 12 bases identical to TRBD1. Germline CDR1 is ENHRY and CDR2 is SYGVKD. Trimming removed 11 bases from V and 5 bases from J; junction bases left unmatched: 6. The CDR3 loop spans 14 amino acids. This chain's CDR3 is CAGRGQGATGELFF. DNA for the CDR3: TGTGCCGGCCGGGGACAGGGGGCAACCGGGGAGCTGTTTTTT.

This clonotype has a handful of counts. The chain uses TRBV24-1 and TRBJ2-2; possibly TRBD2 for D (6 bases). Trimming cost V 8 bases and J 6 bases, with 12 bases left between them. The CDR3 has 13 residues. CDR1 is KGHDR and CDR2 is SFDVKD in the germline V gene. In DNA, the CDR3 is TGTGCCACCAACCTCGGAGGGTCCGGGGAGCTGTTTTTT. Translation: CATNLGGSGELFF.

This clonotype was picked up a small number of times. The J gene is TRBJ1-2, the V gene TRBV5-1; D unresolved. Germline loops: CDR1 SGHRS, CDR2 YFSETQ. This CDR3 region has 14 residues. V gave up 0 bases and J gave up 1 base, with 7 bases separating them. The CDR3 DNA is TGCGCCAGCAGCTTGGCTCCTGATAACTATGGCTACACCTTC. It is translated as CASSLAPDNYGYTF.

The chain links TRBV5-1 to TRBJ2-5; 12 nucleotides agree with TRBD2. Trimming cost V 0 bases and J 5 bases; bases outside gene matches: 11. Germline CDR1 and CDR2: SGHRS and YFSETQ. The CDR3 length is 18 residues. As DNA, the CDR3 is TGCGCCAGCAGCTTGGGGTCCCGACTAGCGGGAGTAGATGAGACCCAGTACTTC. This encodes CASSLGSRLAGVDETQYF.

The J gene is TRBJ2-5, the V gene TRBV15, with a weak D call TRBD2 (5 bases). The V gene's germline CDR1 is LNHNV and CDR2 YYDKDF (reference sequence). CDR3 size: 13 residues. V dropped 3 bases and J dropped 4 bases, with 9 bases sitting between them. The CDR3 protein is CATSSLAGETQYF. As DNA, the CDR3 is TGTGCCACCAGCAGTTTGGCGGGAGAGACCCAGTACTTC.

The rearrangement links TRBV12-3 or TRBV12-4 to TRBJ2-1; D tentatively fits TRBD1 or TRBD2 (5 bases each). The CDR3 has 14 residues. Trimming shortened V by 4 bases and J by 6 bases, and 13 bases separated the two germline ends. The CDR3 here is CASSSSGPPNEQFF. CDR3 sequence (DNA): TGTGCCAGCAGTTCCTCGGGACCACCCAATGAGCAGTTCTTC.

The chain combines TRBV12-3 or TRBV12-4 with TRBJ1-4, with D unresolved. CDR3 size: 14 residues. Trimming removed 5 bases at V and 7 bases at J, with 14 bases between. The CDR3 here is CASSTSGLLEKLFF. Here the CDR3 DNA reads TGTGCCAGCAGTACCTCGGGCCTCCTTGAAAAACTGTTTTTT.

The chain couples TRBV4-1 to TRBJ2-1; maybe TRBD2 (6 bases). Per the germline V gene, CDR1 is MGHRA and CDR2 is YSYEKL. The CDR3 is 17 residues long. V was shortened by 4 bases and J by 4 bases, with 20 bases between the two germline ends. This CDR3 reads CASSRKATSRLYNEQFF. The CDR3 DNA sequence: TGCGCCAGCAGCCGGAAGGCAACTAGCCGCCTTTACAATGAGCAGTTCTTC.

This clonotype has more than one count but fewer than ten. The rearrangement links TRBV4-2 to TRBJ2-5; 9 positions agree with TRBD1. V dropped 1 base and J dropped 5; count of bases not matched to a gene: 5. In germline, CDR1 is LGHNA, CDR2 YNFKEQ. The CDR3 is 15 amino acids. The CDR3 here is CASSQGDRDLETQYF. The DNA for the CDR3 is TGTGCCAGCAGCCAAGGGGACAGGGATCTTGAGACCCAGTACTTC.

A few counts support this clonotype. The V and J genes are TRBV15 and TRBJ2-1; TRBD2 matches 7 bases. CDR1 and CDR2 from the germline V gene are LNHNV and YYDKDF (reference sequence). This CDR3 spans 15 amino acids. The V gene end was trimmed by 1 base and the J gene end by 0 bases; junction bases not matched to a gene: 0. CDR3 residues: CATSRGGSSYNEQFF. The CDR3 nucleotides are TGTGCCACCAGCAGAGGCGGGAGCTCCTACAATGAGCAGTTCTTC.

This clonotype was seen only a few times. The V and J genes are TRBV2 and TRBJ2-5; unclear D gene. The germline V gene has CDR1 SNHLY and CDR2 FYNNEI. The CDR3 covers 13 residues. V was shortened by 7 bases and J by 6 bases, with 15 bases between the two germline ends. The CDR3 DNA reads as TGTGCCAGCATTATCGAACTACAAAAGACCCAGTACTTC. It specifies CASIIELQKTQYF.

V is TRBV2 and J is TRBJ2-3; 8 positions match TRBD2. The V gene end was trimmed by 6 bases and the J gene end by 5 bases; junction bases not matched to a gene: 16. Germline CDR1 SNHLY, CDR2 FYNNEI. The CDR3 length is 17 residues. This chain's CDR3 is CASSLPLGGLGGDTQYF. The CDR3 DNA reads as TGTGCCAGCAGCCTCCCGCTTGGGGGACTAGGAGGAGATACGCAGTATTTT. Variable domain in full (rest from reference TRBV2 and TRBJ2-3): EPEVTQTPSHQVTQMGQEVILRCVPISNHLYFYWYRQILGQKVEFLVSFYNNEISEKSEIFDDQFSVERPDGSNFTLKIRSTKLEDSAMYFCASSLPLGGLGGDTQYFGPGTRLTVL.

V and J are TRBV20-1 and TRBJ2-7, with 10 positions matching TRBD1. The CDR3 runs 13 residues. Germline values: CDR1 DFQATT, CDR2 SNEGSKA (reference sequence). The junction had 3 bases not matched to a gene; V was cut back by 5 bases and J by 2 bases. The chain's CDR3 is CSARTGGPYEQYF. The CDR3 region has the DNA TGCAGTGCTCGGACAGGGGGTCCCTACGAGCAGTACTTC.

CDR3 region: CASSQGMGTEAFF. The CDR3 coding sequence is TGTGCCAGCAGCCAAGGGATGGGCACTGAAGCTTTCTTT. The rearrangement uses TRBV3-1 and TRBJ1-1; unclear D gene. This CDR3 spans 13 amino acids. V was cut by 1 base and J by 4 bases, with 7 bases left in between. Germline CDR1 and CDR2: LGHDT and YNNKEL (reference sequence).

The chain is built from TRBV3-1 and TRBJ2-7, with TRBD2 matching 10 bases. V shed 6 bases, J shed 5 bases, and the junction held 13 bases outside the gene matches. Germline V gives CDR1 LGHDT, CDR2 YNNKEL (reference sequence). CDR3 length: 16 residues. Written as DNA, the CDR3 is TGTGCCAGCAGTCGTACGACTAGCGGGCTGAACCACGAGCAGTACTTC. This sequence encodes CASSRTTSGLNHEQYF.

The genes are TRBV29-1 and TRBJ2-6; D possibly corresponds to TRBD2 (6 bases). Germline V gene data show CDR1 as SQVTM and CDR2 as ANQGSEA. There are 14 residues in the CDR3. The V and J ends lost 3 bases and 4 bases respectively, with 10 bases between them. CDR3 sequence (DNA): TGCAGCGTTGACGGGGGAACCGGGGCCAACGTCCTGACTTTC. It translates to CSVDGGTGANVLTF.

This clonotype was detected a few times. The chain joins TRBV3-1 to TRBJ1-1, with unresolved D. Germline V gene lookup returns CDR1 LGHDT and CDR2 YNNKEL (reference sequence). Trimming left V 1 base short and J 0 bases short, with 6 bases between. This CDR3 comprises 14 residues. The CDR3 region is CASSQVGLNTEAFF. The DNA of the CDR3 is TGTGCCAGCAGCCAAGTGGGTCTGAACACTGAAGCTTTCTTT.

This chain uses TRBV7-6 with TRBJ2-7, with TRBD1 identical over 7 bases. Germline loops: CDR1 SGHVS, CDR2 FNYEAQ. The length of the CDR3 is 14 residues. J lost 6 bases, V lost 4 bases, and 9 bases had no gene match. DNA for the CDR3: TGTGCCAGCAGCTACTTACAGGGGATAGGCGAGCAGTACTTC. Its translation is CASSYLQGIGEQYF.

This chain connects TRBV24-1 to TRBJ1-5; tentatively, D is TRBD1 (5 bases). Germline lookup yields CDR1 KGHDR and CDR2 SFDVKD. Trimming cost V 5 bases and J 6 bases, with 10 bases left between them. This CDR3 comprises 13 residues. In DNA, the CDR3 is TGTGCCACCAGTGCAGCAGGGAGTCAGCCCCAGCATTTT. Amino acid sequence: CATSAAGSQPQHF.

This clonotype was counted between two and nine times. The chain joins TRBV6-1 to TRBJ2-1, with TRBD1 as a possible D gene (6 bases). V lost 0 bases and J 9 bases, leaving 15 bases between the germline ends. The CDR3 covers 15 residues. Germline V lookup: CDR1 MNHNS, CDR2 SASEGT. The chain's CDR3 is CASSEAVGVGGEQFF. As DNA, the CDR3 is TGTGCCAGCAGTGAAGCGGTTGGGGTAGGGGGTGAGCAGTTCTTC.

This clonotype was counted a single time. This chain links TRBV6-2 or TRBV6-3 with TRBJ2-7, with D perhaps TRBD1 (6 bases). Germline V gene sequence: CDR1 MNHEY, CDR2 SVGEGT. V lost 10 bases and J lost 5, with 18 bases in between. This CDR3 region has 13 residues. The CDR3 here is CATATGSINEQYV. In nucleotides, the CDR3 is TGTGCCACCGCGACAGGTTCGATTAACGAGCAGTACGTC.

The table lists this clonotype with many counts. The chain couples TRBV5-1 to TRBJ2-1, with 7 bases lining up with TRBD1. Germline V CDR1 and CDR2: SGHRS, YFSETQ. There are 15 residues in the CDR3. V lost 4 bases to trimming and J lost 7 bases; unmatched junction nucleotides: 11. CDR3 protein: CASSVAGGSVNEQFF. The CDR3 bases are TGCGCCAGCAGCGTAGCAGGGGGTTCTGTGAATGAGCAGTTCTTC. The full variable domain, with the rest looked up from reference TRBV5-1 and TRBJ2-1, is KAGVTQTPRYLIKTRGQQVTLSCSPISGHRSVSWYQQTPGQGLQFLFEYFSETQRNKGNFPGRFSGRQFSNSRSEMNVSTLELGDSALYLCASSVAGGSVNEQFFGPGTRLTVL.

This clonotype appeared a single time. The CDR3, as DNA: TGTGCCAGCAGCCAAGGGATCCCAGGCAAATACGAGCAGTACTTC. The encoded protein is CASSQGIPGKYEQYF. The rearrangement joins TRBV3-1 to TRBJ2-7; D unclear. This CDR3 comprises 15 residues. The germline V gene has CDR1 LGHDT and CDR2 YNNKEL (reference sequence). Trimming stripped 1 base from V and 4 bases from J, with 14 bases between.

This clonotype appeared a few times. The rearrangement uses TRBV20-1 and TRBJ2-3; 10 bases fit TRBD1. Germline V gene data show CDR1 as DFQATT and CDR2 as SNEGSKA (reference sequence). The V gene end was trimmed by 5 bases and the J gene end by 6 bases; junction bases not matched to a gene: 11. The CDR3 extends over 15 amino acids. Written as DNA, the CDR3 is TGCAGTGCTCGCCGACAGGGGGCGAAGGCGGATACGCAGTATTTT. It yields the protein CSARRQGAKADTQYF.

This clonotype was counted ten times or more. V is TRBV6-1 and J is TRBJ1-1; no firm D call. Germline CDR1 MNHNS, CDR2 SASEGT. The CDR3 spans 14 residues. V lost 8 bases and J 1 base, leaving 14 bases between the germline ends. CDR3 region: CASARAAGNTEAFF. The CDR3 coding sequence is TGTGCCAGCGCGAGGGCAGCTGGGAACACTGAAGCTTTCTTT.

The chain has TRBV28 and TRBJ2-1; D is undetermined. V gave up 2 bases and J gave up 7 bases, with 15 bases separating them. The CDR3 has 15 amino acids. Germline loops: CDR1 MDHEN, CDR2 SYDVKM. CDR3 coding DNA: TGTGCCAGCAGTTTACCAGACACGGCTCTGAATGAGCAGTTCTTC. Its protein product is CASSLPDTALNEQFF.